Shown below are 20 T cell receptor beta chains from a single sample sequenced in a study of graft-versus-host responses after intestinal transplantation (TCRdb year 2021). This specimen's time point label, interpreted: cells obtained before transplantation from donor or recipient. No cognate antigen is known for these TCRs. The library was prepared using the immunoSEQ multiplex PCR assay. The table comes from immuneACCESS by way of TCRdb, which keeps in-frame sequences with V and J called. Part of the clones is missing from these tables; in studies checked, under half for an unresolved V gene and the rest for unknown reasons. A total of about 41,000 clones appear in this sample, around 96% of them only once. The ten biggest clones cover 0.45% to 0.65% of the sample. The source material was unstimulated CD8+ T cells sorted from spleen or lymph node cells, sampled before transplant. The receptors come from a human donor who was the organ donor for an intestinal transplant.

The chain is built from TRBV9 and TRBJ2-5; 8 bases match TRBD2. Germline V gene data show CDR1 as SGDLS and CDR2 as YYNGEE. The CDR3 runs to 16 residues. The ends lost 3 bases at V and 6 bases at J; junction bases unmatched: 13. This chain's CDR3 is CASSAVAGGSGKTQYF. Here the CDR3 DNA reads TGTGCCAGCAGCGCCGTCGCGGGGGGTTCGGGGAAGACCCAGTACTTC.

The chain links TRBV25-1 to TRBJ2-6; 7 bases line up with TRBD1. The CDR3 sequence is 18 residues long. Trimming removed 5 bases from V and 1 base from J; junction bases left unmatched: 11. Germline V gives CDR1 MGHDK, CDR2 SYGVNS. CDR3 sequence (DNA): TGTGCCAGCAGTCATTACCCTACAGGGGAGTCTGGGGCCAACGTCCTGACTTTC. The encoded protein is CASSHYPTGESGANVLTF.

The chain couples TRBV5-4 to TRBJ2-3, with D possibly TRBD2 on 7 matching bases. Trimming pared 2 bases from V and 5 bases from J, leaving 15 bases between. Per the germline V gene, CDR1 is SGHNT and CDR2 is YYREEE (reference sequence). The CDR3 covers 15 residues. The CDR3 nucleotides read TGTGCCAGCAGCTTCGAGGGGGGGCGGGTAGATACGCAGTATTTT. This codes for CASSFEGGRVDTQYF.

The rearrangement uses TRBV7-2 and TRBJ1-6; D remains unclear. The germline V and J ends were trimmed by 3 bases and 4 bases, with 13 bases remaining between them. The CDR3 length is 16 residues. Germline V gives CDR1 SGHTA, CDR2 FQGNSA. DNA of the CDR3: TGTGCCAGCAGCTTTTCGGGGTTGAAGTATAATTCACCCCTCCACTTT. Its protein product is CASSFSGLKYNSPLHF.

This CDR3 reads CATDATGVNQPQHF. CDR3 nucleotides: TGTGCCACCGACGCGACAGGGGTAAATCAGCCCCAGCATTTT. J is TRBJ1-5 and V is TRBV19; 8 bases fit TRBD1. Germline CDR1 LNHDA, CDR2 SQIVND (reference sequence). V lost 10 bases, J lost 4 bases, and 9 bases stayed unmatched. The CDR3 consists of 14 residues.

This chain connects TRBV5-1 to TRBJ1-2, with D possibly TRBD1 on 5 matching bases. CDR1 and CDR2 from the germline V gene are SGHRS and YFSETQ. The CDR3 contains 14 residues. V was clipped by 2 bases and J by 7 bases, with 15 bases between them. CDR3 coding DNA: TGCGCCAGCAGCTTTGACAGAGCCTCCAGTGGCTACACCTTC. Its translation: CASSFDRASSGYTF.

The V and J genes are TRBV14 and TRBJ2-3; TRBD2 matches 13 bases. Looked up from germline, CDR1 is SGHDN and CDR2 is FVKESK. The CDR3 sequence is 18 residues long. V dropped 0 bases and J dropped 1; count of bases not matched to a gene: 4. Written as DNA, the CDR3 is TGTGCCAGCAGCCAAGATTGGGGGACTAGCGGGGGCACAGATACGCAGTATTTT. As protein: CASSQDWGTSGGTDTQYF.

On this clone: One end of the junction does not line up with germline, which may come from a read error. The chain is built from TRBV19 and TRBJ1-4, with TRBD1 identical over 9 bases. The length of the CDR3 is 13 residues. Germline values: CDR1 LNHDA, CDR2 SQIVND (reference sequence). CDR3 DNA: TGTGCCAGTAGTAGGGGACAGGGTTCCGTATGTGTATTT. Amino acids: CASSRGQGSVCVF.

Worth noting for this clone: Its ends do not fully match the called genes, so a read error is possible. The chain is built from TRBV7-2 and TRBJ1-4, with D possibly TRBD1 on 5 matching bases. This CDR3 is built from 17 residues. CDR1 and CDR2 from the germline V gene are SGHTA and FQGNSA. The CDR3 is CAGSLVPGAGPNEKLFF. The CDR3 nucleotides read TGTGCCGGCAGCTTAGTCCCCGGAGCGGGGCCCAATGAAAAACTGTTTTTT.

The chain is built from TRBV19 and TRBJ1-1, with D perhaps TRBD1 (6 bases). V lost 6 bases, J lost 5 bases, and 16 bases lay in between. Germline V CDR1 and CDR2: LNHDA, SQIVND (reference sequence). CDR3 length: 14 residues. Here the CDR3 reads CASSPDSRVTEAFF. The CDR3 DNA sequence: TGTGCCAGTAGCCCGGACAGTAGGGTGACTGAAGCTTTCTTT.

The genes are TRBV7-9 and TRBJ2-1; D is unclear. Germline assignment: CDR1 SEHNR and CDR2 FQNEAQ (reference sequence). With 1 base removed from V and 5 bases from J, the gap between germline ends came to 6 bases. This CDR3 spans 13 amino acids. The CDR3 coding sequence is TGTGCCAGCAGCTTAGACGTGGACAATGAGCAGTTCTTC. Protein sequence: CASSLDVDNEQFF. Based on the CDR3 plus reference TRBV7-9 and TRBJ2-1, the full variable domain is DTGVSQNPRHKITKRGQNVTFRCDPISEHNRLYWYRQTLGQGPEFLTYFQNEAQLEKSRLLSDRFSAERPKGSFSTLEIQRTEQGDSAMYLCASSLDVDNEQFFGPGTRLTVL.

The CDR3 spells CASSFAVKETQYF. The CDR3 DNA sequence: TGTGCCAGCAGTTTCGCCGTAAAAGAGACCCAGTACTTC. This chain joins TRBV28 and TRBJ2-5; D is uncertain. V was pared by 3 bases and J by 3 bases, with 8 bases between. This CDR3 has 13 amino acids. Germline CDR1 and CDR2: MDHEN and SYDVKM.

The V gene is TRBV11-1, the J gene TRBJ1-1, with no clear D. Germline V CDR1 and CDR2: SGHAT, FQDESV (reference sequence). The CDR3 is made up of 12 amino acids. V lost 0 bases, J lost 7 bases, and 6 bases lay in between. CDR3 nucleotide sequence: TGTGCCAGCAGCTTAGCCGCTAGTGAAGCTTTCTTT. Translated, it gives CASSLAASEAFF.

The chain has TRBV6-1 and TRBJ2-7, with D perhaps assigned TRBD1 or TRBD2 (5 bases each). With 6 bases removed from V and 5 bases from J, the gap between germline ends came to 11 bases. There are 12 residues in the CDR3. The germline V gene has CDR1 MNHNS and CDR2 SASEGT. The CDR3 DNA follows: TGTGCCAGCAGGTTGAGGGGCCACGAGCAGTACTTC. Protein: CASRLRGHEQYF.

This rearrangement joins TRBV10-3 to TRBJ1-2; D remains ambiguous. V was trimmed by 0 bases and J by 4 bases, leaving 9 bases between them. CDR1 is ENHRY and CDR2 is SYGVKD in the germline V gene. The CDR3 loop spans 14 amino acids. DNA for the CDR3: TGTGCCATCAGTGAGTCCTACCGTTTCTATGGCTACACCTTC. The encoded protein is CAISESYRFYGYTF.

The chain joins TRBV19 to TRBJ1-1; D gene ambiguous. With 3 bases removed from V and 4 bases from J, the gap between germline ends came to 18 bases. The CDR3 runs 16 residues. Germline V lookup: CDR1 LNHDA, CDR2 SQIVND (reference sequence). CDR3 in amino acids: CASSMGILPRATEAFF. In nucleotides, the CDR3 is TGTGCCAGTAGTATGGGTATACTCCCTCGGGCCACTGAAGCTTTCTTT.

The chain carries TRBV27 and TRBJ2-7; 7 bases line up with TRBD2. The CDR3 runs 14 residues. V shed 3 bases, J shed 0 bases, and the junction held 2 bases outside the gene matches. Germline V gene sequence: CDR1 MNHEY, CDR2 SMNVEV (reference sequence). As DNA, the CDR3 is TGTGCCAGCAGTTTGGGGGGGACCTCCTACGAGCAGTACTTC. Its protein product is CASSLGGTSYEQYF.

This rearrangement joins TRBV19 to TRBJ2-6, with D uncertain. CDR3 length: 16 amino acids. V lost 2 bases to trimming and J lost 4 bases, with 12 bases between them. Looked up from germline, CDR1 is LNHDA and CDR2 is SQIVND (reference sequence). CDR3 DNA sequence: TGTGCCAGTAGTATACTCCTGGGGTACGGGGCCAACGTCCTGACTTTC. Its protein is CASSILLGYGANVLTF.

The chain employs TRBV7-6 and TRBJ2-3, with D tentatively TRBD1 or TRBD2 (6 bases each). Germline-derived CDR1 and CDR2 are SGHVS and FNYEAQ. Trimming pared 2 bases from V and 3 bases from J, leaving 12 bases between. This CDR3 is 15 amino acids long. CDR3 loop: CASSLSGAGTDTQYF. The CDR3, as DNA: TGTGCCAGCAGCTTATCAGGGGCGGGGACAGATACGCAGTATTTT. The entire variable domain, with the rest obtained from reference TRBV7-6 and TRBJ2-3, is as follows: GAGVSQSPRYKVTKRGQDVALRCDPISGHVSLYWYRQALGQGPEFLTYFNYEAQQDKSGLPNDRFSAERPEGSISTLTIQRTEQRDSAMYRCASSLSGAGTDTQYFGPGTRLTVL.

The V and J genes are TRBV4-1 and TRBJ2-3, with D unclear. This CDR3 spans 14 amino acids. The germline V gene encodes CDR1 MGHRA and CDR2 YSYEKL. V lost 0 bases and J lost 1, with 5 bases in between. CDR3 residues: CASSQEYRTDTQYF. The CDR3 nucleotides are TGCGCCAGCAGCCAAGAGTACCGCACAGATACGCAGTATTTT.